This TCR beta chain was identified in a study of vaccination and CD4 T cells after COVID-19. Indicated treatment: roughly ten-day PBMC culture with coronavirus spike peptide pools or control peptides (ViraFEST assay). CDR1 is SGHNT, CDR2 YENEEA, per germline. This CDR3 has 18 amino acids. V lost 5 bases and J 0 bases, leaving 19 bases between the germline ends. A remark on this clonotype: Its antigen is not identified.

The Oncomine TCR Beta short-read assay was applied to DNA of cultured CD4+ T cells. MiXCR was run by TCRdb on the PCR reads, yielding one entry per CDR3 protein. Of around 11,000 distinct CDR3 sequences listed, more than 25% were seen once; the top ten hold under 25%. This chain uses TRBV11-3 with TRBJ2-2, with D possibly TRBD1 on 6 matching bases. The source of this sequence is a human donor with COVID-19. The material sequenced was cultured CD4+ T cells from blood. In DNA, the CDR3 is TGTGCCAGCAGCCGAGGGGGTGGGGTCAACTCGAACACCGGGGAGCTGTTTTTT. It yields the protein CASSRGGGVNSNTGELFF.